The 12 T cell receptor beta chains reported below all come from one sample, sequenced in a study of control samples from healthy donors and cancer patients. Only in-frame clones appear in the TCRdb table, and some are missing; sequencing was by immunoSEQ multiplex PCR. The data show 45,000 or so clones, with about 87% seen just once and roughly a tenth held by the top ten. Material: PBMCs. The receptors come from a woman aged 55-69 years with lung cancer.

The chain couples TRBV28 to TRBJ2-7; no firm D call. V was clipped by 7 bases and J by 3 bases, with 16 bases between them. From germline, CDR1 is MDHEN and CDR2 SYDVKM. The CDR3 covers 14 residues. The CDR3 sequence: CASTAVGQYYEQYF. Here the CDR3 DNA reads TGTGCCAGCACGGCGGTAGGCCAATACTACGAGCAGTACTTC. Complete variable domain (other parts from reference TRBV28 and TRBJ2-7): DVKVTQSSRYLVKRTGEKVFLECVQDMDHENMFWYRQDPGLGLRLIYFSYDVKMKEKGDIPEGYSVSREKKERFSLILESASTNQTSMYLCASTAVGQYYEQYFGPGTRLTVT.

The chain recombines TRBV29-1 with TRBJ2-3, with TRBD2 identical over 10 bases. CDR3 size: 15 residues. Germline lookup yields CDR1 SQVTM and CDR2 ANQGSEA. J was trimmed by 5 bases and V by 6 bases; bases with no gene match: 11. CDR3 amino acids: CSVLLLAGAVDTQYF. The DNA for the CDR3 is TGCAGCGTCCTTCTCCTAGCGGGAGCGGTAGATACGCAGTATTTT.

The genes are TRBV19 and TRBJ1-6; TRBD1 aligns across 7 bases. This CDR3 has 16 residues. The J segment lost 0 bases and the V segment lost 4 bases, leaving 3 bases of the junction unmatched. Germline CDR1 reads LNHDA; CDR2 reads SQIVND (reference sequence). For the CDR3, the DNA is TGTGCCAGTAGTAAGGACAGGAGCTCCTATAATTCACCCCTCCACTTT. It codes for CASSKDRSSYNSPLHF.

The J gene is TRBJ1-1, the V gene TRBV4-1; D uncertain. CDR1 is MGHRA and CDR2 is YSYEKL in the germline V gene. The CDR3 has 13 residues. V lost 2 bases and J 1 base, leaving 5 bases between the germline ends. The CDR3 sequence is CASSQRENTEAFF. In nucleotides, the CDR3 is TGCGCCAGCAGCCAACGTGAGAACACTGAAGCTTTCTTT.

The chain combines TRBV7-9 with TRBJ1-1; no definite D call. V shed 0 bases and J shed 5 bases, with 10 bases lying between them. CDR3 length: 14 amino acids. Germline V gene data show CDR1 as SEHNR and CDR2 as FQNEAQ (reference sequence). The CDR3 DNA sequence: TGTGCCAGCAGCTTAGCGGATTTGGGGACTGAAGCTTTCTTT. This encodes CASSLADLGTEAFF.

The rearrangement links TRBV15 to TRBJ2-2; 14 bases are shared with TRBD2. The V gene end was trimmed by 1 base and the J gene end by 3 bases; junction bases not matched to a gene: 10. The CDR3 sequence is 20 residues long. Germline V gene lookup returns CDR1 LNHNV and CDR2 YYDKDF (reference sequence). CDR3 loop: CATSRGGRLAGGPHTGELFF. CDR3 sequence (DNA): TGTGCCACCAGCAGAGGGGGCCGACTAGCGGGAGGGCCTCACACCGGGGAGCTGTTTTTT. The full variable domain, with the rest looked up from reference TRBV15 and TRBJ2-2, is DAMVIQNPRYQVTQFGKPVTLSCSQTLNHNVMYWYQQKSSQAPKLLFHYYDKDFNNEADTPDNFQSRRPNTSFCFLDIRSPGLGDTAMYLCATSRGGRLAGGPHTGELFFGEGSRLTVL.

V gene TRBV30 combines with J gene TRBJ1-1, with TRBD1 matching over 12 bases. V lost 3 bases to trimming and J lost 4 bases; unmatched junction nucleotides: 9. The CDR3 extends over 16 amino acids. The germline CDR1 and CDR2 sequences are GTSNPN and SVGIG (reference sequence). The CDR3 DNA follows: TGTGCCTGGAGAGGGACAGGGGGCGACAAGACCACTGAAGCTTTCTTT. It is translated as CAWRGTGGDKTTEAFF.

The chain couples TRBV28 to TRBJ2-2; D not resolved. In germline, CDR1 is MDHEN, CDR2 SYDVKM. Trimming left V 0 bases short and J 5 bases short, with 7 bases between. The CDR3 is made up of 14 amino acids. The CDR3 nucleotides read TGTGCCAGCAGTTTATGGGTAGGGACCGGGGAGCTGTTTTTT. Protein: CASSLWVGTGELFF.

The rearrangement joins TRBV6-2 or TRBV6-3 to TRBJ2-3; 11 bases are a match to TRBD2. The CDR3 covers 15 residues. Germline V gives CDR1 MNHEY, CDR2 SVGEGT. Germline trimming cut 6 bases from V and 1 base from J; bases unmatched to any gene: 3. The CDR3 DNA reads TGTGCCAGCAGCCTGGGACTAGCGGGCACAGATACGCAGTATTTT. The encoded protein is CASSLGLAGTDTQYF.

The chain joins TRBV19 to TRBJ2-2, with 7 bases fitting TRBD1. With 5 bases clipped from V and 6 bases from J, the junction kept 21 bases outside the gene matches. The CDR3 is 19 residues long. Per germline, CDR1 LNHDA and CDR2 SQIVND (reference sequence). In DNA, the CDR3 is TGTGCCAGTAGTCCTACTTACAGGGGAAGGGACCTCAGTGCCGGGGAGCTGTTTTTT. Protein product: CASSPTYRGRDLSAGELFF.

This clone showed up just once. This rearrangement joins TRBV9 to TRBJ1-2, with a possible D match to TRBD1 (5 bases). CDR1 is SGDLS, CDR2 YYNGEE, per germline. The CDR3 has 13 residues. V shed 2 bases and J shed 4 bases, with 9 bases lying between them. In DNA, the CDR3 is TGTGCCAGCAGCGTCGACAGCAGCTATGGCTACACCTTC. Translated, it gives CASSVDSSYGYTF.

The rearrangement uses TRBV6-5 and TRBJ2-7, with TRBD2 identical over 11 bases. Trimming removed 5 bases from V and 6 bases from J; junction bases left unmatched: 9. The germline gives CDR1 MNHEY, CDR2 SVGAGI. This CDR3 region has 15 residues. The CDR3 reads CASSPSNSGRAEQYF. In nucleotides, the CDR3 is TGTGCCAGCAGTCCCTCTAATAGCGGGAGGGCCGAGCAGTACTTC.